These 16 T cell receptor beta chains share one sample of origin, sequenced in a study of blood T cell repertoires in COVID-19. The table came from immunoSEQ multiplex PCR; TCRdb's copy has only in-frame clones and leaves some out. Among a few hundred thousand clones listed, roughly 85% were seen once. The sequenced sample consisted of peripheral blood. The source is a woman in her sixties or seventies with COVID-19, enrolled during active disease.

The J gene is TRBJ1-1, the V gene TRBV7-6, with TRBD1 matching over 7 bases. V lost 2 bases to trimming and J lost 5 bases; unmatched junction nucleotides: 20. Germline CDR1 SGHVS, CDR2 FNYEAQ. There are 19 residues in the CDR3. The DNA for the CDR3 is TGTGCCAGCAGCTTACACCCAATAGCGGCCGGACAGGCGAGGACTGAAGCTTTCTTT. Amino acids: CASSLHPIAAGQARTEAFF. Together with reference TRBV7-6 and TRBJ1-1, the CDR3 gives the full variable domain: GAGVSQSPRYKVTKRGQDVALRCDPISGHVSLYWYRQALGQGPEFLTYFNYEAQQDKSGLPNDRFSAERPEGSISTLTIQRTEQRDSAMYRCASSLHPIAAGQARTEAFFGQGTRLTVV.

V and J are TRBV19 and TRBJ1-2; TRBD1 matches at 9 bases. CDR1 and CDR2 (germline): LNHDA, SQIVND (reference sequence). CDR3 size: 18 residues. Germline trimming cut 7 bases from V and 5 bases from J; bases unmatched to any gene: 20. The CDR3 DNA follows: TGTGCCAGTAATCATGGCGATATCACAGGGGGCAGGAGTTATGGCTACACCTTC. As protein: CASNHGDITGGRSYGYTF.

The CDR3 region has the DNA TGTGCCAGCAGTTTGGGCCTCTGGCCTAACTATGGCTACACCTTC. It is translated as CASSLGLWPNYGYTF. This rearrangement joins TRBV27 to TRBJ1-2; D call uncertain. Germline values: CDR1 MNHEY, CDR2 SMNVEV (reference sequence). The CDR3 has 15 residues. V shed 3 bases and J shed 0 bases, with 11 bases lying between them.

The chain links TRBV7-9 to TRBJ1-1; TRBD1 might be the D (5 bases). Germline CDR1 and CDR2: SEHNR and FQNEAQ (reference sequence). The CDR3 runs 14 residues. V dropped 3 bases and J dropped 3 bases, with 11 bases sitting between them. CDR3 region: CASSLGPVHTEAFF. As DNA, the CDR3 is TGTGCCAGCAGCTTGGGGCCCGTCCACACTGAAGCTTTCTTT.

This chain joins TRBV7-6 and TRBJ2-5; D perhaps matches TRBD1 (5 bases). The ends were cut back, 1 base at V and 2 bases at J, with 11 bases in the middle. The CDR3 is 15 residues long. Germline V gives CDR1 SGHVS, CDR2 FNYEAQ. CDR3: CASSLVQARQETQYF. CDR3 in DNA: TGTGCCAGCAGCTTAGTACAGGCGCGACAAGAGACCCAGTACTTC.

This sequence joins TRBV20-1 and TRBJ1-5, with 7 bases that match TRBD1. Per germline, CDR1 DFQATT and CDR2 SNEGSKA (reference sequence). The trim removed 3 bases at V and 7 bases at J, leaving 9 bases unmatched. The CDR3 sequence is 14 residues long. CDR3 DNA: TGCAGTGCTAGTCCCGGACAGGTCGACCAGCCCCAGCATTTT. Protein: CSASPGQVDQPQHF.

CDR3 DNA sequence: TGTGCCTGGTCAGAGGGCCGGGTGTGGGATGAGCAGTTCTTC. Its translation: CAWSEGRVWDEQFF. V usage is TRBV30 and J usage is TRBJ2-1, with D possibly TRBD2 on 5 matching bases. The CDR3 sequence is 14 residues long. With 5 bases removed from V and 8 bases from J, the gap between germline ends came to 19 bases. From germline, CDR1 is GTSNPN and CDR2 SVGIG (reference sequence).

CDR3 loop: CSVATSGIQETQYF. In DNA form, the CDR3 reads TGCAGCGTAGCGACTAGCGGGATCCAAGAGACCCAGTACTTC. This chain uses TRBV29-1 with TRBJ2-5, with TRBD2 identical over 11 bases. The trim removed 6 bases at V and 1 base at J, leaving 4 bases unmatched. This CDR3 has 14 residues. Germline V gives CDR1 SQVTM, CDR2 ANQGSEA.

The V and J genes are TRBV5-1 and TRBJ1-1; D is ambiguous. The germline V and J ends were trimmed by 0 bases and 3 bases, with 9 bases remaining between them. The CDR3 runs 14 residues. The germline gives CDR1 SGHRS, CDR2 YFSETQ. CDR3 DNA sequence: TGCGCCAGCAGCTTGGGTTACACCGACACTGAAGCTTTCTTT. Protein: CASSLGYTDTEAFF.

The chain is built from TRBV19 and TRBJ1-5, with 7 bases aligning to TRBD1. V shed 6 bases, J shed 7 bases, and the junction held 15 bases outside the gene matches. CDR3 length: 16 residues. Germline assignment: CDR1 LNHDA and CDR2 SQIVND (reference sequence). CDR3 loop: CASSPDRDPGIQPQHF. Written as DNA, the CDR3 is TGTGCCAGTAGCCCCGACAGGGATCCGGGGATACAGCCCCAGCATTTT.

This chain connects TRBV5-5 to TRBJ2-3; D is perhaps TRBD2 (5 bases). CDR1 and CDR2 from the germline V gene are SGHKS and YYEKEE (reference sequence). The CDR3 has 17 amino acids. Trimming stripped 5 bases from V and 3 bases from J, with 22 bases between. The DNA for the CDR3 is TGTGCCAGCAGGGTAGACGGTGGGAGTAGAGGGACAGATACGCAGTATTTT. Its protein is CASRVDGGSRGTDTQYF.

The J gene is TRBJ1-1, the V gene TRBV18, with D perhaps TRBD1 (6 bases). The CDR3 totals 12 residues. V shed 1 base and J shed 9 bases, with 9 bases lying between them. Looked up from germline, CDR1 is KGHSH and CDR2 is LQKENI. CDR3 DNA: TGTGCCAGCTCACCACTGGACAGCCAAGCTTTCTTT. Its protein product is CASSPLDSQAFF.

The chain couples TRBV19 to TRBJ2-5; D unresolved. The CDR3 runs 15 residues. V was cut by 1 base and J by 5 bases, with 14 bases left in between. From germline, CDR1 is LNHDA and CDR2 SQIVND (reference sequence). CDR3 nucleotide sequence: TGTGCCAGTAGTATAGGTCAGACGGCGACTGAGACCCAGTACTTC. Translated: CASSIGQTATETQYF.

The CDR3 reads CASSQPSVAGGPVDTQYF. The CDR3 nucleotides are TGTGCCAGCAGCCAGCCGTCGGTAGCGGGGGGGCCCGTAGATACGCAGTATTTT. The chain uses TRBV14 and TRBJ2-3; 11 positions agree with TRBD2. The germline gives CDR1 SGHDN, CDR2 FVKESK. V shed 3 bases and J 5 bases; nucleotides not matched to a gene: 13. This CDR3 comprises 18 residues.

This chain joins TRBV11-1 and TRBJ2-1, with TRBD2 identical over 12 bases. There are 15 residues in the CDR3. Losses at the gene ends were 5 bases for V and 4 bases for J; bases not matched to a gene: 3. CDR1 is SGHAT and CDR2 is FQDESV in the germline V gene (reference sequence). In DNA, the CDR3 is TGTGCCAGCAGCCGGACTAGCGGGAATTACAATGAGCAGTTCTTC. Translated, it gives CASSRTSGNYNEQFF. Supplemented by reference TRBV11-1 and TRBJ2-1, the full variable domain reads EAEVAQSPRYKITEKSQAVAFWCDPISGHATLYWYRQILGQGPELLVQFQDESVVDDSQLPKDRFSAERLKGVDSTLKIQPAELGDSAMYLCASSRTSGNYNEQFFGPGTRLTVL.

This chain connects TRBV18 to TRBJ1-2, with 7 bases lining up with TRBD1. V trimming: 2 bases; J trimming: 0 bases; junction bases outside the gene matches: 3. Germline lookup yields CDR1 KGHSH and CDR2 LQKENI. The CDR3 totals 15 residues. In DNA, the CDR3 is TGTGCCAGCTCACCATCGGGACAGACTAACTATGGCTACACCTTC. This sequence encodes CASSPSGQTNYGYTF.